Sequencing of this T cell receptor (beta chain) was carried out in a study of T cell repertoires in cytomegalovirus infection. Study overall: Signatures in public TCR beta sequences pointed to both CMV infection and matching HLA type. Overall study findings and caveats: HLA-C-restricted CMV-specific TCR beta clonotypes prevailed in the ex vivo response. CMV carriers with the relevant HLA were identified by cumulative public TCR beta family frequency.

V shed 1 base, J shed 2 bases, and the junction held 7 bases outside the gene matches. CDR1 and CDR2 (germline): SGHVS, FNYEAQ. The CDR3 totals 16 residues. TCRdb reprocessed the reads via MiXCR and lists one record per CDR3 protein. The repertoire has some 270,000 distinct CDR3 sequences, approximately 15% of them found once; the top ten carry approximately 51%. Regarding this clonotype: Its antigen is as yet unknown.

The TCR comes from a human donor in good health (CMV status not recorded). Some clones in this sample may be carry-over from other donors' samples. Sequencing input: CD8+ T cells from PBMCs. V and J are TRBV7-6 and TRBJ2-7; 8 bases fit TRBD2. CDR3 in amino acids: CASSLGGPGGTYEQYF. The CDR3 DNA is TGTGCCAGCAGCTTAGGTGGACCGGGGGGGACCTACGAGCAGTACTTC.